These 9 T cell receptor beta chains came from one sample sequenced in a study of cytomegalovirus exposure and HLA in healthy donors. The PCR had 60 Vbeta and 13 Jbeta primers. The protocol was immunoSEQ multiplex PCR, while the TCRdb copy is restricted to in-frame clones and leaves out a portion. The table records 250,000 to 350,000 clones, roughly 89% of them present only once. Input material: PBMCs. Source of these receptors: a middle-aged man in good health and CMV-seropositive.

The chain recombines TRBV10-3 with TRBJ2-7; weak D call: TRBD1 (5 bases). The CDR3 extends over 14 amino acids. Germline V CDR1 and CDR2: ENHRY, SYGVKD. V lost 6 bases, J lost 1 base, and 13 bases lay in between. DNA of the CDR3: TGTGCCATCAGGCATGGGGCAGAGTCCTACGAGCAGTACTTC. Translating gives CAIRHGAESYEQYF.

J is TRBJ2-7 and V is TRBV7-9; 9 positions match TRBD2. Germline CDR1 SEHNR, CDR2 FQNEAQ (reference sequence). V trimming: 4 bases; J trimming: 4 bases; junction bases outside the gene matches: 11. CDR3 size: 16 residues. CDR3 amino acids: CASSWGRGGRDYEQYF. As DNA, the CDR3 is TGTGCCAGCAGCTGGGGGAGGGGCGGGAGGGATTACGAGCAGTACTTC.

This clone showed up just once. The CDR3 DNA reads TGTGCCACCAGCAGAGATAGGGGCAGGGGGGAGCTGTTTTTT. It encodes CATSRDRGRGELFF. The chain uses TRBV15 and TRBJ2-2, with D possibly TRBD1 on 5 matching bases. CDR1 and CDR2 (germline): LNHNV, YYDKDF (reference sequence). Trimming took off 0 bases at V and 8 bases at J, with 10 bases between the two ends. This CDR3 contains 14 residues.

V and J are TRBV19 and TRBJ1-3; a possible D gene is TRBD1 (6 bases). Germline CDR1 is LNHDA and CDR2 is SQIVND (reference sequence). Trimming left V 5 bases short and J 2 bases short, with 16 bases between. The CDR3 runs 16 residues. CDR3 coding DNA: TGTGCCAGTAGTCCTAAACAGGGAAGACCTGGAAACACCATATATTTT. Translated: CASSPKQGRPGNTIYF.

This rearrangement joins TRBV7-8 to TRBJ2-1; perhaps TRBD2 as D (6 bases). The CDR3 extends over 16 amino acids. Per germline, CDR1 SGHVS and CDR2 FQNEAQ. Trimming pared 4 bases from V and 0 bases from J, leaving 13 bases between. CDR3 DNA sequence: TGTGCCAGCAGCTCGCCCCAGGGAGGCTCCTACAATGAGCAGTTCTTC. This codes for CASSSPQGGSYNEQFF.

V usage is TRBV7-9 and J usage is TRBJ2-1; TRBD2 is a possible D gene (5 bases). The CDR3 is 15 residues long. CDR1 and CDR2 (germline): SEHNR, FQNEAQ (reference sequence). V shed 4 bases and J shed 6 bases, with 16 bases lying between them. CDR3 amino acids: CASSWTWENSNEQFF. The CDR3 nucleotides read TGTGCCAGCAGCTGGACTTGGGAGAATAGCAATGAGCAGTTCTTC. The full variable domain, completed using reference TRBV7-9 and TRBJ2-1, is DTGVSQNPRHKITKRGQNVTFRCDPISEHNRLYWYRQTLGQGPEFLTYFQNEAQLEKSRLLSDRFSAERPKGSFSTLEIQRTEQGDSAMYLCASSWTWENSNEQFFGPGTRLTVL.

The chain employs TRBV7-2 and TRBJ1-1; 7 bases map to TRBD1. Germline loops: CDR1 SGHTA, CDR2 FQGNSA. The CDR3 contains 14 residues. J lost 4 bases, V lost 0 bases, and 2 bases had no gene match. CDR3 protein: CASSLAAGGTEAFF. The CDR3, as DNA: TGTGCCAGCAGCTTAGCGGCAGGGGGCACTGAAGCTTTCTTT. The variable domain in full, completed from reference TRBV7-2 and TRBJ1-1, reads GAGVSQSPSNKVTEKGKDVELRCDPISGHTALYWYRQSLGQGLEFLIYFQGNSAPDKSGLPSDRFSAERTGGSVSTLTIQRTQQEDSAVYLCASSLAAGGTEAFFGQGTRLTVV.

V and J are TRBV19 and TRBJ1-5, with a weak D call TRBD1 (6 bases). Germline V CDR1 and CDR2: LNHDA, SQIVND (reference sequence). Trimming took 3 bases from V and 10 from J, leaving 19 bases between them. The CDR3 totals 15 residues. The CDR3 sequence: CASSISLLQGLPQHF. In nucleotides, the CDR3 is TGTGCCAGTAGTATCTCGCTCTTACAGGGTCTACCCCAGCATTTT. Full variable domain (rest looked up from reference TRBV19 and TRBJ1-5): DGGITQSPKYLFRKEGQNVTLSCEQNLNHDAMYWYRQDPGQGLRLIYYSQIVNDFQKGDIAEGYSVSREKKESFPLTVTSAQKNPTAFYLCASSISLLQGLPQHFGDGTRLSIL.

CDR3 residues: CASSPPRGRTGANVLTF. DNA for the CDR3: TGTGCCAGCTCACCACCGAGAGGGAGGACTGGGGCCAACGTCCTGACTTTC. The chain carries TRBV18 and TRBJ2-6, with a tentative D call TRBD2 (6 bases). V shed 0 bases and J shed 2 bases, with 11 bases lying between them. The CDR3 is 17 amino acids. CDR1 and CDR2 (germline): KGHSH, LQKENI.